This paragraph covers one T cell receptor beta chain sequence. The age range of participants was roughly 18 to 90 years, with residence in roughly 25 US areas. Libraries were prepared by immunoSEQ multiplex PCR; TCRdb keeps only in-frame clonotypes and omits some of them. This sample has 250,000 to 350,000 clones, with approximately 88% found just once. This record belongs to a study of blood T cell repertoires in COVID-19. Germline CDR1 is LNHDA and CDR2 is SQIVND (reference sequence). V was shortened by 4 bases and J by 3 bases, with 9 bases between the two germline ends. The length of the CDR3 is 13 residues.

The receptor comes from a woman aged 40 to 50 who had recovered from COVID-19. Sequencing input: PBMCs or T cells enriched from blood (not recorded which). The chain is built from TRBV19 and TRBJ1-2, with a tentative D call TRBD1 (6 bases). The CDR3 reads CASSTPGDYGYTF. The CDR3 region has the DNA TGTGCCAGTAGTACGCCAGGGGACTATGGCTACACCTTC.